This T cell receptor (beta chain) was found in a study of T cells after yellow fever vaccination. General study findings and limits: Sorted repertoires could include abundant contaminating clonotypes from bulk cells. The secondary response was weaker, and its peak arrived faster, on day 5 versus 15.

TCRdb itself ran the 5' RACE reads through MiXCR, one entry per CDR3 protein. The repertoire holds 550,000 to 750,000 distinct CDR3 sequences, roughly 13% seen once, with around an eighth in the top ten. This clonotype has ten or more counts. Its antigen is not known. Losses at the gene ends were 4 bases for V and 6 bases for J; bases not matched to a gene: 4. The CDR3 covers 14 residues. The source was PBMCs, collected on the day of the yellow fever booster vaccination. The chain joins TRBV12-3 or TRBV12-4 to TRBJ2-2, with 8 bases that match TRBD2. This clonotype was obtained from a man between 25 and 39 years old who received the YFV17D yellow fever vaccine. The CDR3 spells CASSYQAGAGELFF. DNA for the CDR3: TGTGCCAGCAGTTACCAAGCGGGAGCCGGGGAGCTGTTTTTT.